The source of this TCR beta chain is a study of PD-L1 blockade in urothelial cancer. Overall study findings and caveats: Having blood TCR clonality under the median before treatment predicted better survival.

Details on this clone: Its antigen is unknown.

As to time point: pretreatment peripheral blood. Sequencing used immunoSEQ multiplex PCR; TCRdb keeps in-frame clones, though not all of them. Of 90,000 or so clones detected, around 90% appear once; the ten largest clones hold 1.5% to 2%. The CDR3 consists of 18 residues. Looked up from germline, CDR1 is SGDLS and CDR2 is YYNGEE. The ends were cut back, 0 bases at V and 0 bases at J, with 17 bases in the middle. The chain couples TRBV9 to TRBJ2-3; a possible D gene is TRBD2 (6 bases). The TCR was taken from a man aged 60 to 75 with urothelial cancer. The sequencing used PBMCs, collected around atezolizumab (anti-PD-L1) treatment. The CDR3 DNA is TGTGCCAGCAGCGTAGGGTGGCGGGGCCCTACTAGCACAGATACGCAGTATTTT. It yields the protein CASSVGWRGPTSTDTQYF.